This T cell receptor beta chain is drawn from a study of blood T cells in healthy people across ages. Study-wide results and limits: TCR beta diversity, measured per million T cells, fell in a roughly linear way with age.

V lost 7 bases, J lost 3 bases, and 3 bases stayed unmatched. The CDR3 spans 13 residues. Germline V gene data show CDR1 as SQVTM and CDR2 as ANQGSEA. The second PCR ran about 6 to 12 cycles with a sample-barcoded 5' primer and J-beta primers. From each sample, at least 3 million paired-end reads containing CDR3 were obtained. TCRdb reprocessed the 5' RACE reads with MiXCR, giving one entry per CDR3 protein. This table has approximately 780,000 distinct CDR3 sequences, more than 25% appearing once. There are a few counts of this clonotype. Its antigen is as yet unknown. This sample also appeared in a second study, on T cells of mothers and their children.

This chain connects TRBV29-1 to TRBJ1-4; TRBD1 matches 9 bases. The receptor was isolated from a boy between 10 and 17 years old in good health. The sequencing input was blood. The CDR3 here is CSAGDRANEKLFF. Here the CDR3 DNA reads TGCAGCGCAGGGGACAGGGCTAATGAAAAACTGTTTTTT.